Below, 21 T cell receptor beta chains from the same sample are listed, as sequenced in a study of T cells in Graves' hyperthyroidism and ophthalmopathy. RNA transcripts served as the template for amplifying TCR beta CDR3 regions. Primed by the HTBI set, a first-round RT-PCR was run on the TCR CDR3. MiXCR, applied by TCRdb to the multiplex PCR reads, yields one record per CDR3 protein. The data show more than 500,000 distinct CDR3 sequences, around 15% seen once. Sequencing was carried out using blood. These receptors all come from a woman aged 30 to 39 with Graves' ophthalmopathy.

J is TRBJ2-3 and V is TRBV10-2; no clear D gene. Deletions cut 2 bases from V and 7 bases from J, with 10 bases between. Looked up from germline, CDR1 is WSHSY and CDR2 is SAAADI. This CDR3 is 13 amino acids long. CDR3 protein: CASSEQIRHTQYF. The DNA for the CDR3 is TGCGCCAGCAGTGAGCAGATCCGCCATACGCAGTATTTT.

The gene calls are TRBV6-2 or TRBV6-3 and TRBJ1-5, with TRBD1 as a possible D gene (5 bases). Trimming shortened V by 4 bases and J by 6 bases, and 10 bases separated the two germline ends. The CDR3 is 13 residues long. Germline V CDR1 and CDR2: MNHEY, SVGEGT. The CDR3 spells CASSSTTVQPQHF. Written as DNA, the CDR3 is TGTGCCAGCAGTTCCACGACAGTTCAGCCCCAGCATTTT.

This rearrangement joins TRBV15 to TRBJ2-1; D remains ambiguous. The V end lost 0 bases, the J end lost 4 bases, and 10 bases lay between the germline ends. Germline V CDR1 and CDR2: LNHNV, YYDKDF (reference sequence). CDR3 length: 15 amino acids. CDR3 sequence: CATSRDPSPYNEQFF. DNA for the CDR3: TGTGCCACCAGCAGAGATCCGTCTCCGTACAATGAGCAGTTCTTC.

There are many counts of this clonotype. As DNA, the CDR3 is TGCGCGAGGCGCAGGGACTACTCCTACGAGCAGTACTTC. Amino acids: CARRRDYSYEQYF. The chain combines TRBV20-1 with TRBJ2-7, with 7 bases lining up with TRBD2. The germline gives CDR1 DFQATT, CDR2 SNEGSKA (reference sequence). The CDR3 runs to 13 residues.

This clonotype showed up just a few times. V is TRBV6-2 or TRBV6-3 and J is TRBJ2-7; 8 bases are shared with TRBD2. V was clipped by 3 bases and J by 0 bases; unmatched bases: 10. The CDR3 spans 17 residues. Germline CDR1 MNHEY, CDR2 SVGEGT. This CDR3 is CASSYPRGRMSSYEQYF. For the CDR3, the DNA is TGTGCCAGCAGTTATCCCCGCGGGAGGATGAGCTCCTACGAGCAGTACTTC.

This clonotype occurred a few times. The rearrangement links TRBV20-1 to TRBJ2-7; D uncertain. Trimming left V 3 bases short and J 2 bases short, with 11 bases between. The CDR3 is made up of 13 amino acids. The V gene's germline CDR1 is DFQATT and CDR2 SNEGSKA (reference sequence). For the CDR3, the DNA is TGCAGTGCTAGTGAGGCCGCAGCCTACGAGCAGTACTTC. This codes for CSASEAAAYEQYF.

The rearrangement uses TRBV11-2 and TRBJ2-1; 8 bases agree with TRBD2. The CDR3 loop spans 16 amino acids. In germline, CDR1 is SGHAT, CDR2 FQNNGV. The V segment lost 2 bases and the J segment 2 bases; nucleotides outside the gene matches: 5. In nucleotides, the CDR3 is TGTGCCAGCAGCTTACTCGGCGGGAGGACCTACAATGAGCAGTTCTTC. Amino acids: CASSLLGGRTYNEQFF.

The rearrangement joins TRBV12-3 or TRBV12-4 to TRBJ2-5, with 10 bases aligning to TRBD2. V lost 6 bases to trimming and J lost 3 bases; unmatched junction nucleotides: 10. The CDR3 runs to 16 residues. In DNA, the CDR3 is TGTGCCAGCAGCCCTCACGGGACTAGCGAGGAAGAGACCCAGTACTTC. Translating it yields CASSPHGTSEEETQYF.

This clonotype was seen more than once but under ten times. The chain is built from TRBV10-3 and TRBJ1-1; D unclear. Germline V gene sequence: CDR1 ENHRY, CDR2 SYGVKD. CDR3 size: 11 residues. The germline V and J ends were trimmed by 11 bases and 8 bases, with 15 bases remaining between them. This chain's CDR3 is CASRTDGEAFF. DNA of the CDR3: TGTGCCTCCAGGACGGACGGAGAAGCTTTCTTT.

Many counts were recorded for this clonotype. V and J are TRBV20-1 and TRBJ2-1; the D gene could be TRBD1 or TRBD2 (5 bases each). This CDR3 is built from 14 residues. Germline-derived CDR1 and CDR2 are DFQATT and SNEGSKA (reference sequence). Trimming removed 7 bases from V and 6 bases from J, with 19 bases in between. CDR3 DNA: TGCAGTGGGAGAGGGATACAGGACCCCAATGAGCAGTTCTTC. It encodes CSGRGIQDPNEQFF.

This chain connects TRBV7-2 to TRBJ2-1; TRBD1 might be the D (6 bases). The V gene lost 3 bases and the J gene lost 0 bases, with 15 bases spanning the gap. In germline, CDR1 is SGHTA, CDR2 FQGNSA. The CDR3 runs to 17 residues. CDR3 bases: TGTGCCAGCAGCTTTGGGGGCCAGGCGAGCTCCTACAATGAGCAGTTCTTC. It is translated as CASSFGGQASSYNEQFF.

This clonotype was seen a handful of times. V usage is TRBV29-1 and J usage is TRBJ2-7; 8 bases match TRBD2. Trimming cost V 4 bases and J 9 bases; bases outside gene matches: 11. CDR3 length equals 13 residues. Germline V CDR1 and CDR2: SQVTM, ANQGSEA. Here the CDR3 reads CSVVETGGSGQYF. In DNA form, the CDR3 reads TGCAGCGTTGTCGAGACGGGAGGGAGTGGGCAGTACTTC.

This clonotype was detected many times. The CDR3 bases are TGTGCCTGGAGTGTTATTGAAGATACGCAGTATTTT. It specifies CAWSVIEDTQYF. V is TRBV30 and J is TRBJ2-3; D gene unclear. CDR3 length equals 12 residues. The V end lost 0 bases, the J end lost 5 bases, and 6 bases lay between the germline ends. Germline V gives CDR1 GTSNPN, CDR2 SVGIG (reference sequence).

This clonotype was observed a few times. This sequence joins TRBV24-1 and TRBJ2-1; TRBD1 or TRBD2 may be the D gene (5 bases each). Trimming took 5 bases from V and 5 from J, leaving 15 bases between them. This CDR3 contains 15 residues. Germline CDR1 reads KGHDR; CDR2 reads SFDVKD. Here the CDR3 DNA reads TGTGCCACCAGTGTTAGGGGCCGGGGAAACAATGAGCAGTTCTTC. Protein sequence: CATSVRGRGNNEQFF.

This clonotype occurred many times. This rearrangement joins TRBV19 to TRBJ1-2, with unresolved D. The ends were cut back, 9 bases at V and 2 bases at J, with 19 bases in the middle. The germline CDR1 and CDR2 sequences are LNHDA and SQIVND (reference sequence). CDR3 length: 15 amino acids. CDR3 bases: TGTGCCAGCCGCGCCGAGTGGGGAACGAACTATGGCTACACCTTC. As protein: CASRAEWGTNYGYTF.

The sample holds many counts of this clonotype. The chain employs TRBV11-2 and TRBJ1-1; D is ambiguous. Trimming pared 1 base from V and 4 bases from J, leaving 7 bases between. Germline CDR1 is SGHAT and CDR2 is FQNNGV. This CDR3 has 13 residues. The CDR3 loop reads CASSLGPFTEAFF. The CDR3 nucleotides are TGTGCCAGCAGCTTAGGGCCATTCACTGAAGCTTTCTTT.

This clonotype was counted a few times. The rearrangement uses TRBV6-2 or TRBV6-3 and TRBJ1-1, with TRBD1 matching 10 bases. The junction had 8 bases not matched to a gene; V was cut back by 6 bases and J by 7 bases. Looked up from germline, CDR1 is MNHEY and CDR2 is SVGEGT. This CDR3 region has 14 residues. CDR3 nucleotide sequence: TGTGCCAGCAGCCGGGGACAGGGGATGGGTGAAGCTTTCTTT. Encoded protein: CASSRGQGMGEAFF.

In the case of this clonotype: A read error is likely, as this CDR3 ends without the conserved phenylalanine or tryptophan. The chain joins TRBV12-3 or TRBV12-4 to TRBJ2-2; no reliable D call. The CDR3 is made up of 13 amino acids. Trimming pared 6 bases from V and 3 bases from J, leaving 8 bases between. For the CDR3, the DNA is TGTGCCAGCAGAGGCGGTTACACCGGGGAGCTGTTTGTT. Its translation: CASRGGYTGELFV.

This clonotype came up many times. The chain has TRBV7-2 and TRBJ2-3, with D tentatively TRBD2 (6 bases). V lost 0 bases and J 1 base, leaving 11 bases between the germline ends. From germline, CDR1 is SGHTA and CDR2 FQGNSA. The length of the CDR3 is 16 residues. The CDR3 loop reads CASSLARKRGTDTQYF. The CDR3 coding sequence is TGTGCCAGCAGCTTAGCGCGTAAGCGGGGCACAGATACGCAGTATTTT.

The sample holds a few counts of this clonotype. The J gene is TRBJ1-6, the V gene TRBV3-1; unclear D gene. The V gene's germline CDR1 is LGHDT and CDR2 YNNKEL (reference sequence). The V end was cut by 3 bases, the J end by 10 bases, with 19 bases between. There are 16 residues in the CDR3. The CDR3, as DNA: TGTGCCAGCAGCCATCCCGAATTGGTCGGGGAATCACCCCTCCACTTT. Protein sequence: CASSHPELVGESPLHF.

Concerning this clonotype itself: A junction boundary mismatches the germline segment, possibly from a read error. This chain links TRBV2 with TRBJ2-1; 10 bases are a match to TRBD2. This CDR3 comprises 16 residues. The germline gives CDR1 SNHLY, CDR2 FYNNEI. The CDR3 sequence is CASSSPTSGIDNEQFF. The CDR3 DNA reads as TGCGCCAGCAGCTCCCCCACTAGCGGGATAGATAATGAGCAGTTCTTC.